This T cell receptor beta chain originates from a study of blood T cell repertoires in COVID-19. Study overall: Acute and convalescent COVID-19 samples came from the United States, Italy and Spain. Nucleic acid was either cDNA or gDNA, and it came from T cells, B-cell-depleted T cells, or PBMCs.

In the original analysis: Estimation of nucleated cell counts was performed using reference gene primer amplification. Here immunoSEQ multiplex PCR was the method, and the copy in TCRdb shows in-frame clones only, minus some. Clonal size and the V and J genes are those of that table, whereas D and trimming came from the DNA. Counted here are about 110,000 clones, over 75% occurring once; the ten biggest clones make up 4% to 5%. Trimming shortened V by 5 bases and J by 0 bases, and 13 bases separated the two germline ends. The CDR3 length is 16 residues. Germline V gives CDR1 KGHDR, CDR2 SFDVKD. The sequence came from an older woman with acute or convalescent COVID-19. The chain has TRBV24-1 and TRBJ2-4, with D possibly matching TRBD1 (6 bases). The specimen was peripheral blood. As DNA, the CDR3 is TGTGCCACCAGTGCATCGGGACACCTAGCCAAAAACATTCAGTACTTC. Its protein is CATSASGHLAKNIQYF.